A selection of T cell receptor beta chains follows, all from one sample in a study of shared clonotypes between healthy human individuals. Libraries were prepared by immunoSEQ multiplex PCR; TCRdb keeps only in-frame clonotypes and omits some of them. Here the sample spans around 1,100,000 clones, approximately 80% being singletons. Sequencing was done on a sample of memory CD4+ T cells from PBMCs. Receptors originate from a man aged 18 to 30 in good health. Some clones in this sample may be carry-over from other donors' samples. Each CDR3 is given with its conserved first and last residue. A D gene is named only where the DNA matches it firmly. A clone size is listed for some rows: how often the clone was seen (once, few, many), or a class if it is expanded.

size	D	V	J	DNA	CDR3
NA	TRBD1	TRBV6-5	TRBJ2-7	TGTGCCAGCAAGGACAGGGGGTACGAGCAGTACTTC	CASKDRGYEQYF
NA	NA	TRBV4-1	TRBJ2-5	TGCGCCAGCAGCCAAGTCCTCGGGCAGAAAGAGACCCAGTACTTC	CASSQVLGQKETQYF
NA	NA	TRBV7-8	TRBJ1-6	TGTGCCAGCAGCTTAGGAACAGGAAAATCACCCCTCCACTTT	CASSLGTGKSPLHF
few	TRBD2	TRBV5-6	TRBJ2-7	TGTGCCAGCAGCTTGGGCCCGACTAGCTTTGGCGAGCAGTACTTC	CASSLGPTSFGEQYF
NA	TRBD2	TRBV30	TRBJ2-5	TGTGCCTGGAGTACTAGCGGGAGAGAGACCCAGTACTTC	CAWSTSGRETQYF
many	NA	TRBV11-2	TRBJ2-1	TGTGCCAGCAGCTTAGGAGGATCCCGCAATGAGCAGTTCTTC	CASSLGGSRNEQFF
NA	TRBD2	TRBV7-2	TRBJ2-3	TGTGCCAGCATCCCCCGTCCTAAGCGGGAGGGCCCGACAGATACGCAGTATTTT	CASIPRPKREGPTDTQYF
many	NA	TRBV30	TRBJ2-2	TGTGCCTGGAGTGTACAGGGTGGCACCGGGGAGCTGTTTTTT	CAWSVQGGTGELFF
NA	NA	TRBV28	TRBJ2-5	TGTGCCAGCAGTTTACCCAGGGGACAAGAGACCCAGTACTTC	CASSLPRGQETQYF
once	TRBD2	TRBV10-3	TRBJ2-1	TGTGCCATCAGTAGGGCCAGCGGGAGAGGTTTCGATGAGCAGTTCTTC	CAISRASGRGFDEQFF
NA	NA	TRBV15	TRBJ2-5	TGTGCCACCAGCAGAGACCCTCGGGGAGTTCTAGAGACCCAGTACTTC	CATSRDPRGVLETQYF
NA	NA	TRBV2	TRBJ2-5	TGTGCCAGCTCGGACTCACAACATCAAGAGACCCAGTACTTC	CASSDSQHQETQYF
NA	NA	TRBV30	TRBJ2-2	TGTGCCTGGAGTGTAATAGACACCGGGGAGCTGTTTTTT	CAWSVIDTGELFF
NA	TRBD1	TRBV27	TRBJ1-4	TGTGCCAGCAGCCGAGACAGGGATGGTGAAAAACTGTTTTTT	CASSRDRDGEKLFF
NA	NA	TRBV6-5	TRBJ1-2	TGTGCCAGCAGTTACTCGGCTGGGGTTAACTATGGCTACACCTTC	CASSYSAGVNYGYTF
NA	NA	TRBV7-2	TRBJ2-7	TGTGCCAGCAGCTTAGAAGTATACAGACCCACCTACGAGCAGTACTTC	CASSLEVYRPTYEQYF
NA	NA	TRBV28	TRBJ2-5	TGTGCCAGCAAAACCGGGACGGCAAGGGGCCAAGAGACCCAGTACTTC	CASKTGTARGQETQYF
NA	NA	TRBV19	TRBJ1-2	TGTGCCAGTAGTATGGGGCGGTTCTATGGCTACACCTTC	CASSMGRFYGYTF
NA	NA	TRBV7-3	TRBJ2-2	TGTGCCAGCAGCTTAACCGGCACCGGGGAGCTGTTTTTT	CASSLTGTGELFF
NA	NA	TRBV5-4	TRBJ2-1	TGTGCCATTCAGGAACAGGGTGAGCAGTTCTTC	CAIQEQGEQFF
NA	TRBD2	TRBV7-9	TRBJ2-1	TGTGCCAGCAGCTTAGGGGGACTAGCGGGAGTAAGTGAGCAGTTCTTC	CASSLGGLAGVSEQFF
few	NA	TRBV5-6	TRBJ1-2	TGTGCCAGCAGCCTGAGCTGGGGGCTAAATGGCTACACCTTC	CASSLSWGLNGYTF
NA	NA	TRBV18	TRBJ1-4	TGTGCCAGCTCACCCCTTGGGGCGCGCAGCGGGGAAAAACTGTTTTTT	CASSPLGARSGEKLFF
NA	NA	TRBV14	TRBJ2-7	TGTGCCAGCAGCCAAGAGGTTTCCCCAGGGTACGAGGGAGAGCAGTACTTC	CASSQEVSPGYEGEQYF
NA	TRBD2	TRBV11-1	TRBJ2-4	TGTGCCAGCAGCTTAGTAGCGGGAGCGGTAAACATTCAGTACTTC	CASSLVAGAVNIQYF
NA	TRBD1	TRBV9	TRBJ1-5	TGTGCCAGCAGCTCGAGACAGGGGGCTGGGGAGCCCCAGCATTTT	CASSSRQGAGEPQHF
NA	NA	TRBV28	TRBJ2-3	TGTGCCAGCCTAACTAGCACAGATACGCAGTATTTT	CASLTSTDTQYF
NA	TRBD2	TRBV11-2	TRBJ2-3	TGTGCCAGCAGCGCCCCGCGGGTCGGGAGGACACTAGATACGCAGTATTTT	CASSAPRVGRTLDTQYF
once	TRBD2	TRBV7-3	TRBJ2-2	TGTGCCAGCAGCCTCCCGGGACTAGCGGGAGCTGTTTCCGGGGAGCTGTTTTTT	CASSLPGLAGAVSGELFF
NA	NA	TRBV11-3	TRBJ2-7	TGTGCCAGCAGTCCGGGGCCCGTCTCCCTCTACTACGAGCAGTACTTC	CASSPGPVSLYYEQYF
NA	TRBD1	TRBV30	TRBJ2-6	TGTGCCAGGACACAGGGGCTTGCCTCTGGGGCCAACGTCCTGACTTTC	CARTQGLASGANVLTF
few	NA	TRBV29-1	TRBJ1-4	TGCAGCGCTGGGACTGGGAATGAAAAACTGTTTTTT	CSAGTGNEKLFF
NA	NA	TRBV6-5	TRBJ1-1	TGTGCCAGCAGCCCCGGGGGGGGAGGGGGCACTGAAGCTTTCTTT	CASSPGGGGGTEAFF
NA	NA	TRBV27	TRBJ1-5	TGTGCCAGCAGTCCGGGCCGTGGGATGGCCCAGCATTTT	CASSPGRGMAQHF
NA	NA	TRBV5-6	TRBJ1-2	TGTGCCAGCAGCTTGGTATACGGCACCCCCAACTATGGCTACACCTTC	CASSLVYGTPNYGYTF
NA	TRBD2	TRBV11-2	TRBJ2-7	TGTGCCAGCAGCCTTAGCGGGGGATCTTGGGAGCAGTACTTC	CASSLSGGSWEQYF
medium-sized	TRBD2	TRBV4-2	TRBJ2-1	TGTGCCAGCAGCCTCTCGACTAGCGGGAGCTACAATGAGCAGTTCTTC	CASSLSTSGSYNEQFF
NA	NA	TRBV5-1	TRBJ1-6	TGCGCCAGCAGCTTGGACGACAGCTCCTATAATTCACCCCTCCACTTT	CASSLDDSSYNSPLHF
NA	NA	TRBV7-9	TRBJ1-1	TGTGCCAGCAGCACTCACACTTACAGGCAGGGCCTGAACACTGAAGCTTTCTTT	CASSTHTYRQGLNTEAFF
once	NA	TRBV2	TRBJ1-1	TGTGCCAGCAGTGTTGGAGGGAACACTGAAGCTTTCTTT	CASSVGGNTEAFF
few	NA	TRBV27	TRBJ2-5	TGTGCCAGCAGTTTAAGGGGCAGGGGGGGGTCCCAAGAGACCCAGTACTTC	CASSLRGRGGSQETQYF
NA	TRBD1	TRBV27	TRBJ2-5	TGTGCCAGCAGGCGACAGGGGGCAGGAGAGACCCAGTACTTC	CASRRQGAGETQYF
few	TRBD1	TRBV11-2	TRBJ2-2	TGTGCCAGCAGCTGGGGACAGGGGCGTAGAGCCGGGGAGCTGTTTTTT	CASSWGQGRRAGELFF
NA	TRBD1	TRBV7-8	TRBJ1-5	TGTGCCAGCAGCCCGACAGGGCCAGGGCAGCCCCAGCATTTT	CASSPTGPGQPQHF
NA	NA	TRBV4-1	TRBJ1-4	TGCGCCAGCAGCCTCTTGAGAGGTGAAAAACTGTTTTTT	CASSLLRGEKLFF
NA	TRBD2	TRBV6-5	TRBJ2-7	TGTGCCAGCAGCCGCCACGGGTCGGGGGGCTACGAGCAGTACTTC	CASSRHGSGGYEQYF
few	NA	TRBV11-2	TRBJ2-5	TGTGCCAGCAGGGAGTTCCAAGAGACCCAGTACTTC	CASREFQETQYF
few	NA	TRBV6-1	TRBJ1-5	TGTGCCAGCAGTGTGACTCTGGATCAGCCCCAGCATTTT	CASSVTLDQPQHF
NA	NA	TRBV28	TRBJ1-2	TGTGCCAGCATCCCGGGGTGGGGCTATGGCTACACCTTC	CASIPGWGYGYTF
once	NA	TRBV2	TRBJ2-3	TGTGCCAGCAATCACAGACAAACTAGCACAGATACGCAGTATTTT	CASNHRQTSTDTQYF
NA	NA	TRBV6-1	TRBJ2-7	TGTGCCAGCACCAGGGATGTAGCTTACGAGCAGTACTTC	CASTRDVAYEQYF
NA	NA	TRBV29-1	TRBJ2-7	TGCAGCGTTTCCCAGGGGCTGATCCCCTACGAGCAGTACTTC	CSVSQGLIPYEQYF